The sequence of this TCR beta chain was determined in a study of T cells in Graves' hyperthyroidism and ophthalmopathy. Looking at the study overall: Peripheral blood draws took place at initial diagnosis, ahead of any treatment.

This clonotype has ten or more counts. Germline lookup yields CDR1 DFQATT and CDR2 SNEGSKA (reference sequence). This CDR3 region has 14 residues. The ends were cut back, 6 bases at V and 4 bases at J, with 18 bases in the middle. RNA transcripts gave rise to amplified TCR beta CDR3 regions. When the TCR CDR3 underwent first-round RT-PCR, the HTBI primer set was used. TCRdb analysed the multiplex PCR reads with MiXCR anew, one entry per CDR3 protein. In the table there are fewer than 450,000 distinct CDR3 sequences, less than 20% of which are singletons. The sample consisted of blood. The sequence derives from a man aged 18 to 35 with Graves' ophthalmopathy. The rearrangement joins TRBV20-1 to TRBJ1-1; D perhaps matches TRBD1 (6 bases). This chain's CDR3 is CSATPQGTTTEAFF. The CDR3 nucleotides are TGCAGTGCAACCCCACAGGGCACGACCACTGAAGCTTTCTTT.